A single T cell receptor (beta chain) is shown here with its context. Its antigen target is currently unknown. No qualities accompany the bases; no much larger clone lies one base away. These data belong to a study of blood T cells in healthy people across ages (dated by TCRdb to between 2014 and 2017). Background for the entire study: In model experiments, roughly one uniquely barcoded TCR beta cDNA molecule per two T cells was captured by template switching. Age-related changes in TCR beta repertoire diversity were measured in the study by deep sequencing normalized with unique cDNA molecular identifiers. Donors were grouped into four age groups: young (average 16 years), middle-aged (39), aged (approximately 67) and long-lived (approximately 75). To avoid experimental bias, donors of different ages were spread randomly across the sequencing lanes. Using the same blood draw, the study looked at two additional independent replicas of 1 million unique cDNA reads for two donors, one aged 18 to 29 and the other aged 80 or older.

Spanning cysteine to phenylalanine, the CDR3 consists of 14 amino acids. The retained sequence is limited to the CDR3, 42 bases, with the frame set at the first base. The germline ends are 11 bases apart after V is trimmed by 2 bases and J by 4 bases. As encoded in the germline V gene, CDR1 is MDHEN while CDR2 is SYDVKM. Findings and caveats that apply to the study as a whole: Compared with the aged group, the long-lived group had more naive CD4+ T cells, fewer expanded clones and increased TCR diversity, a pattern suggesting age selection. A strong correlation was found between observed TCR beta diversity and the percentage of naive T cells measured by flow cytometry. Total diversity estimates from one million sequenced T cells were considered lower bounds and underestimates. Conclusive comparison of naive and antigen-experienced compartments was prevented by the profiling of bulk unsorted PBMCs. Because donor CMV infection status was unknown, age-related changes in expanded clonotypes were potentially confounded. As age increased, observed TCR beta diversity per million T cells dropped in a roughly linear way, and a significant reduction was already evident by age 40.

The 39 donors, aged 6 to 90 years, were systemically healthy Caucasian individuals from Russia. Ten milliliters of peripheral blood were drawn from each donor into EDTA-treated Vacutainer tubes. Ficoll-Paque density-gradient centrifugation was used to isolate PBMCs, with at least 6 million obtained per sample. Total RNA was extracted from PBMCs with Trizol reagent, with at least 5 micrograms obtained per sample. Naive CD45RAhigh/CD27high T cell percentages were measured by flow cytometry on a PBMC aliquot from every donor. The library was produced with 5' RACE. The sample was run on an Illumina HiSeq 2500. A second PCR of 7 to 11 cycles was run with a J-beta primer mix and a sample-barcoded 5' primer. Each TCR beta cDNA molecule received a unique molecular identifier from a template-switch 5' adaptor carrying 12 random nucleotides. Each sample yielded at least 2.5 million CDR3-containing paired-end reads. All of the RNA was converted into first-strand cDNA using the Mint cDNA synthesis kit, with a TRBC-specific oligonucleotide serving as the primer. After uracil-DNA glycosylase treatment, a first 18-cycle PCR used universal primers M1SS and BC2_uni_R on all cDNA. In the paper's pipeline: Each sample was normalized by randomly selecting 1 million high-quality reads, each carrying a distinct molecular identifier. Instead of being binned into consensus sequences, reads that shared molecular identifiers were thrown out. MiTCR, run with a Q25 quality threshold and the strictest error-elimination algorithm, handled CDR3 identification, clonotype clustering and error correction. Lower-bound total TCR beta diversity was estimated with a nonparametric unseen species model using Euler transformation. The raw public data were reprocessed by TCRdb itself: fastp quality trimming at Q25, MiXCR clonotype calling, in-frame beta chains only. When rows share a CDR3 protein, they turn into one entry using the most common DNA and genes. The V and J calls follow TCRdb's processing rather than the paper's. This sample is represented by hundreds of thousands of distinct CDR3 sequences; over 45% of them were singletons. The leading ten clones occupy roughly 20% of the sample.

What was sequenced was blood. This clonotype was obtained from a man aged 30 to 39 in good health. The rearrangement joined TRBV28 to TRBJ2-5; no D segment can be confidently identified. The CDR3 reads as follows: CASSLTAVPETQYF. At the DNA level, the sequence is TGTGCCAGCAGTTTAACGGCAGTCCCAGAGACCCAGTACTTC.